The entry that follows covers one T cell receptor (beta chain) sequence. With V trimmed by 8 bases and J by 8 bases, 17 bases remained unmatched. This CDR3 contains 16 residues. In germline, CDR1 is SNHLY, CDR2 FYNNEI. The data were obtained in a study of T cell responses to AZD1222 COVID-19 vaccine. Generated by immunoSEQ multiplex PCR, the TCRdb table keeps only in-frame clones and is missing some. The sample lists 200,000 to 300,000 clones, over 90% seen once, with approximately 0.52% in the top ten. The source material was peripheral blood, sampled on day 0 of AZD1222 vaccination. This receptor was identified in an adult in good health. The chain recombines TRBV2 with TRBJ1-2; 10 bases match TRBD1. This CDR3 is CASSSGTGATAGGYTF. The CDR3 nucleotides read TGTGCCAGCTCTTCCGGGACAGGGGCTACGGCGGGGGGCTACACCTTC.